The 8 T cell receptor beta chains given below trace back to one sample, sequenced in a study of cytomegalovirus exposure and HLA in healthy donors (TCRdb year 2017). Receptor amplification or capture employed the immunoSEQ multiplex PCR assay. For the multiplex PCR, a mixture combining 60 forward primers for TCR Vbeta segments and 13 reverse primers for TCR Jbeta segments was used. This is the immuneACCESS table as TCRdb keeps it, with only in-frame sequences that have V and J called. A part of the clones is gone; compared with another copy, unresolved V genes explain less than half, and the rest is unexplained. This sample lists roughly 100,000 clones; approximately 80% were detected once. The biggest ten clones account for about a tenth of the sample. Sample: PBMCs. The receptors here all came from a human donor in good health.

This clone was counted a single time. The V call is TRBV28, the J call TRBJ1-1, with D perhaps matching TRBD1 (6 bases). CDR3 size: 14 residues. V was shortened by 2 bases and J by 9 bases, with 16 bases between the two germline ends. The V gene's germline CDR1 is MDHEN and CDR2 SYDVKM. The CDR3 DNA sequence: TGTGCCAGCAGTTTAGGGACGACAGGTGGGAAAGCTTTCTTT. It is translated as CASSLGTTGGKAFF.

The V and J genes are TRBV7-2 and TRBJ2-6; no reliable D call. This CDR3 comprises 16 residues. In germline, CDR1 is SGHTA, CDR2 FQGNSA. V lost 6 bases, J lost 0 bases, and 12 bases lay in between. The CDR3 DNA reads as TGTGCCAGCAGTCCAGCAGGTGGCTCTGGGGCCAACGTCCTGACTTTC. Translating gives CASSPAGGSGANVLTF. Looking up the rest from reference TRBV7-2 and TRBJ2-6 gives the full variable domain: GAGVSQSPSNKVTEKGKDVELRCDPISGHTALYWYRQSLGQGLEFLIYFQGNSAPDKSGLPSDRFSAERTGGSVSTLTIQRTQQEDSAVYLCASSPAGGSGANVLTFGAGSRLTVL.

This clone occurred once. The chain combines TRBV7-6 with TRBJ2-7, with 10 nucleotides matching TRBD1. Germline CDR1 and CDR2: SGHVS and FNYEAQ. This CDR3 is 15 amino acids long. The V segment lost 5 bases and the J segment 3 bases; nucleotides outside the gene matches: 7. The CDR3 DNA is TGTGCCAGCAGCACCGTCCGGGACAGGGGCTACGAGCAGTACTTC. It translates to CASSTVRDRGYEQYF.

This clone came up a few times. The chain employs TRBV7-8 and TRBJ1-1; D might be TRBD1 (5 bases). The CDR3 extends over 15 amino acids. Looked up from germline, CDR1 is SGHVS and CDR2 is FQNEAQ. The V end lost 0 bases, the J end lost 6 bases, and 14 bases lay between the germline ends. Written as DNA, the CDR3 is TGTGCCAGCAGCTTAGCAGGAGCAGGGCTCGCTGAAGCTTTCTTT. It specifies CASSLAGAGLAEAFF.

CDR3 in amino acids: CASSLSRETEAFF. Here the CDR3 DNA reads TGTGCCAGCAGCTTATCCCGCGAAACTGAAGCTTTCTTT. The rearrangement joins TRBV7-2 to TRBJ1-1, with D unclear. The CDR3 sequence is 13 residues long. The V end lost 2 bases, the J end lost 5 bases, and 9 bases lay between the germline ends. The V gene's germline CDR1 is SGHTA and CDR2 FQGNSA.

This clone was observed once. CDR3 sequence: CASSTVRGREKLFF. The CDR3 DNA sequence: TGTGCCAGCAGCACCGTCAGGGGGCGGGAAAAACTGTTTTTT. The chain uses TRBV11-2 and TRBJ1-4; 8 nucleotides align to TRBD1. Germline trimming cut 5 bases from V and 8 bases from J; bases unmatched to any gene: 7. The CDR3 spans 14 residues. Germline CDR1 reads SGHAT; CDR2 reads FQNNGV.

The chain is built from TRBV27 and TRBJ1-5; the D gene is possibly TRBD1 (6 bases). Germline values: CDR1 MNHEY, CDR2 SMNVEV (reference sequence). V was cut by 3 bases and J by 1 base, with 13 bases left in between. The CDR3 is 16 residues long. The CDR3, as DNA: TGTGCCAGCAGTTTCTCATCAGGGGCGAGCAATCAGCCCCAGCATTTT. Encoded protein: CASSFSSGASNQPQHF.

The rearrangement uses TRBV27 and TRBJ2-5; TRBD2 matches at 10 bases. The V gene end was trimmed by 6 bases and the J gene end by 7 bases; junction bases not matched to a gene: 5. Germline V lookup: CDR1 MNHEY, CDR2 SMNVEV (reference sequence). The length of the CDR3 is 13 residues. CDR3 nucleotides: TGTGCCAGCAGACCTAGCGGGAGCGGGACCCAGTACTTC. This translates into CASRPSGSGTQYF.